Presented here are 9 T cell receptor beta chains from one specimen sequenced in a study of CD8+ T cells in alopecia areata. Treatment indicated: oral pan-JAK inhibitor, 5-10 mg twice daily. Isolated RNA was reverse transcribed into cDNA used as the sequencing template. The table came from immunoSEQ multiplex PCR; TCRdb's copy has only in-frame clones and leaves some out. The sample includes roughly 190,000 clones, 50% to 60% of them seen just once. Source: CD4+ T cells sorted from blood, taken at week 4, from a patient treated with tofacitinib. The receptors originated from a human donor with alopecia areata.

The rearrangement uses TRBV23-1 and TRBJ2-2, with 7 nucleotides matching TRBD2. TRBV23-1 is flagged as an ORF with uncertain function. J gave up 4 bases and V 0 bases, and 11 bases lay outside the gene matches. The CDR3 is 18 amino acids. The CDR3 DNA follows: TGCGCCAGCAGTCAATCTCCAGCGGGAAGCCGCGGCACCGGGGAGCTGTTTTTT. Its translation: CASSQSPAGSRGTGELFF.

The chain uses TRBV30 and TRBJ2-5; D is ambiguous. The CDR3 has 15 residues. Germline V gives CDR1 GTSNPN, CDR2 SVGIG (reference sequence). V lost 0 bases to trimming and J lost 5 bases, with 16 bases between them. The CDR3 nucleotides are TGTGCCTGGAGTGTACTGAGCGACCACGGGGAGACCCAGTACTTC. It specifies CAWSVLSDHGETQYF.

This rearrangement joins TRBV29-1 to TRBJ2-1; 9 positions agree with TRBD1. V was pared by 0 bases and J by 7 bases, with 16 bases of the junction left unmatched. Germline values: CDR1 SQVTM, CDR2 ANQGSEA. There are 18 residues in the CDR3. CDR3 DNA: TGCAGCGTTGAAGAAAAGTGGGTCGGGGACAGGGTAAAAAATGAGCAGTTCTTC. Protein product: CSVEEKWVGDRVKNEQFF.

This clone was counted once. The chain joins TRBV29-1 to TRBJ1-2; no clear D gene. The V end lost 5 bases, the J end lost 6 bases, and 7 bases lay between the germline ends. CDR1 SQVTM and CDR2 ANQGSEA come from the germline V gene. The CDR3 extends over 10 amino acids. The CDR3 bases are TGCAGCGTTCCGTCCGATGGCTACACCTTC. Its translation: CSVPSDGYTF.

This sequence joins TRBV30 and TRBJ1-5, with D unclear. Germline values: CDR1 GTSNPN, CDR2 SVGIG (reference sequence). The CDR3 length is 13 residues. V lost 0 bases and J 7 bases, leaving 10 bases between the germline ends. CDR3: CAWSVEAKQPQHF. The CDR3 nucleotides read TGTGCCTGGAGTGTTGAAGCGAAACAGCCCCAGCATTTT.

The rearrangement joins TRBV5-6 to TRBJ1-2; the match to TRBD1 covers 9 bases. Germline CDR1 SGHDT, CDR2 YYEEEE. The V and J ends lost 4 bases and 6 bases, in that order; junction bases with no gene match: 7. CDR3 length equals 14 residues. CDR3 bases: TGTGCCAGCAGCGCCGGACAGGGGAGGAATGGCTACACCTTC. Residues: CASSAGQGRNGYTF.

This clone was picked up a small number of times. The chain joins TRBV15 to TRBJ2-1, with a weak D call TRBD2 (6 bases). Between the trimmed V and J ends, which lost 3 bases and 14 bases, there was a span of 26 bases. The CDR3 is 16 amino acids. Germline V gene sequence: CDR1 LNHNV, CDR2 YYDKDF (reference sequence). The CDR3 DNA reads TGTGCCACCAGCAGTCCCACGATCGGTCACTCGGAGGGAAAGTTCTTC. Encoded protein: CATSSPTIGHSEGKFF.

The J gene is TRBJ2-5, the V gene TRBV29-1; no definite D call. Germline lookup yields CDR1 SQVTM and CDR2 ANQGSEA. Trimming shortened V by 7 bases and J by 3 bases, and 6 bases separated the two germline ends. This CDR3 is built from 10 residues. This chain's CDR3 is CSGMEETQYF. The CDR3 DNA sequence: TGCAGCGGGATGGAAGAGACCCAGTACTTC.

This clone has only a few counts. The V and J genes are TRBV15 and TRBJ2-3; 9 positions agree with TRBD2. The CDR3 has 19 residues. CDR1 is LNHNV and CDR2 is YYDKDF in the germline V gene (reference sequence). V lost 1 base to trimming and J lost 0 bases; unmatched junction nucleotides: 11. The CDR3 here is CATSRVPPGSGSSTDTQYF. Written as DNA, the CDR3 is TGTGCCACCAGCAGAGTTCCCCCAGGTAGCGGGAGTAGCACAGATACGCAGTATTTT. Full variable domain (rest looked up from reference TRBV15 and TRBJ2-3): DAMVIQNPRYQVTQFGKPVTLSCSQTLNHNVMYWYQQKSSQAPKLLFHYYDKDFNNEADTPDNFQSRRPNTSFCFLDIRSPGLGDTAMYLCATSRVPPGSGSSTDTQYFGPGTRLTVL.